The clone carrying this TCR beta chain has at least ten counts. Its antigen remains unidentified. Sequencing used immunoSEQ multiplex PCR; TCRdb keeps in-frame clones, though not all of them. The sample was found to contain about 1,800 clones, and every one recurs. Busulfan-fludarabine conditioning, marrow transplant, and cyclophosphamide on days +3 and +4 were administered. The data are from a study of T cells after posttransplantation cyclophosphamide. Whole-study findings and limits: Blood and skin or GI T cell repertoires showed limited TRB overlap. Donor-recipient repertoire similarity was low at 1-2 months, rising over year one.

This TCR came from a female patient in her 60s who received an allogeneic stem cell transplant from a related donor and was CMV-positive. The graft donor may be the source of some T cells. This specimen was PBMCs, taken 33 days after allogeneic stem cell transplant with posttransplant cyclophosphamide.

The CDR3 here is CASRTGGTGELFF. The CDR3 DNA reads as TGTGCCAGCAGGACAGGGGGAACCGGGGAGCTGTTTTTT. V usage is TRBV28 and J usage is TRBJ2-2; TRBD1 aligns across 9 bases. Germline CDR1 and CDR2: MDHEN and SYDVKM. The CDR3 spans 13 residues. V shed 6 bases and J 5 bases; nucleotides not matched to a gene: 1.